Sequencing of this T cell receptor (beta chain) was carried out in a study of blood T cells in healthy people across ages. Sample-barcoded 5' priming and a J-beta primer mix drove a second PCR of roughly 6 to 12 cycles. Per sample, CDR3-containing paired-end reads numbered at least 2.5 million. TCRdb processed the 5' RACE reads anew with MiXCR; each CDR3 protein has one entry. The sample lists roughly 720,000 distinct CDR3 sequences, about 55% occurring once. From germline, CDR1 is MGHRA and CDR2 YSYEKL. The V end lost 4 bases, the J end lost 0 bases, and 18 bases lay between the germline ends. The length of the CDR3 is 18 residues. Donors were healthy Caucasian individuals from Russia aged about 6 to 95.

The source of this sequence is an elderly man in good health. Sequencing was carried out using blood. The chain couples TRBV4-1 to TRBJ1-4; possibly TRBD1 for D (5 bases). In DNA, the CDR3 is TGCGCCAGCAGCCCCCGGGTGGGGCTCCTAGCAACTAATGAAAAACTGTTTTTT. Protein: CASSPRVGLLATNEKLFF.